This TCR beta chain was found in a study of shared clonotypes between healthy human individuals. Study results and limitations: At large depth, rarefaction still showed sorted-subset sequencing to be incomplete. Blood was the sole source, and tissue repertoires probably differ.

About this clone itself: Its antigen is not known.

Tens of thousands of T cell genomes (around 200 ng DNA) went into each sorted-subset replicate. Data came from immunoSEQ multiplex PCR; TCRdb stores just in-frame clones and leaves some out. The table lists 2 million to 2.5 million clones, 95% of them singletons. Germline-derived CDR1 and CDR2 are LNHDA and SQIVND (reference sequence). This CDR3 spans 13 amino acids. The V gene lost 11 bases and the J gene lost 7 bases, with 18 bases spanning the gap. The investigators split CD4+ cells into a CD45RA+ naive subset and a CD45RA-negative memory subset. The gene calls are TRBV19 and TRBJ2-1, with no clear D. The receptor comes from a man aged 18-30 years in good health. Sequencing was carried out using naive CD4+ T cells sorted from blood. Subset denoted: CD45RA+ positively selected. This chain's CDR3 is CASRTVLGNEQFF. The CDR3 bases are TGTGCCTCCCGGACGGTCCTTGGTAATGAGCAGTTCTTC.